A selection of T cell receptor beta chains follows, all from one sample in a study of T cells in Graves' hyperthyroidism and ophthalmopathy. TCRdb reprocessed the multiplex PCR reads via MiXCR and lists one record per CDR3 protein. Counted here are some 500,000 distinct CDR3 sequences, about 15% occurring once; the ten biggest clones make up roughly 17%. The sequenced sample consisted of blood. The origin of the receptors is a young woman with Graves' hyperthyroidism. The CDR3 runs from the conserved cysteine through the conserved F or W. Size is stated for part of the rows, as once, few or many counts, or as a class when the clone is expanded.

>.|TRBV7-9|TRBJ1-2
CASSLYRGRYGYTF
>many|TRBV6-2/TRBV6-3|TRBJ1-1
CASSYSSGRLMNTEAFF
>many|TRBV24-1|TRBJ2-7
CATSVARAGTYEQYF
>many|TRBV19|TRBJ2-1
CASSMGRTSGMEQFF
>many|TRBV6-1|TRBJ2-5
CAGLAGGPGETQYF
>many|TRBV12-3/TRBV12-4|TRBJ1-4
CASSSSDRAGGEKLFF
>many|TRBV13|TRBJ2-1
CASRDLGGNEQFF
>many|TRBV5-1|TRBJ1-1
CASHSRNTEAFF
>few|TRBV7-9|TRBJ1-4
CASSLQAGGYNEKLFF
>many|TRBV15|TRBJ1-1
CATSRVLGGTEAFF
>.|TRBV6-2/TRBV6-3|TRBJ1-5
CASSTRDRGPVSQPQHF
>many|TRBV6-1|TRBJ1-6
CASRRGRDNSPLHF
>many|TRBV2|TRBJ2-2
CASSDPEDRGLNTGELFF
>many|TRBV27|TRBJ2-1
CASSLWVNGIYNEQFF
>few|TRBV3-1|TRBJ1-3
CASSRTADTIYF
>many|TRBV10-3|TRBJ2-7
CAISTNPSGEQYF
>many|TRBV7-9|TRBJ2-1
CASRTGANNEQSF
>few|TRBV20-1|TRBJ2-3
CSARDRIPSTDTQYF
>many|TRBV11-2|TRBJ2-4
CASSSGTGSKNIQYF
>many|TRBV6-5|TRBJ1-4
CASSSEPEKLFF
>.|TRBV18|TRBJ1-1
CASSAGTAVLAFF
>few|TRBV9|TRBJ2-1
CASSPRLAGFNEQFF